The next 28 T cell receptor beta chains were all read from a single sample in a study of T cells after yellow fever vaccination. TCRdb reprocessed the 5' RACE reads via MiXCR and lists one record per CDR3 protein. The table shows 300,000 to 350,000 distinct CDR3 sequences, with approximately 4.5% occurring only once. Specimen: PBMCs, collected 15 days after the yellow fever booster vaccination. The receptors here all came from a man between 18 and 29 years old who received the YFV17D yellow fever vaccine.

This clonotype was detected a few times. The J gene is TRBJ2-3, the V gene TRBV12-3 or TRBV12-4, with 12 bases fitting TRBD2. This CDR3 is 16 amino acids long. V shed 6 bases, J shed 4 bases, and the junction held 8 bases outside the gene matches. The CDR3 region is CASRRLAGGRADTQYF. CDR3 coding DNA: TGTGCCAGCAGGCGGCTAGCGGGGGGGCGGGCAGATACGCAGTATTTT.

This sequence joins TRBV7-2 and TRBJ1-3; D uncertain. Germline loops: CDR1 SGHTA, CDR2 FQGNSA. The germline V and J ends were trimmed by 5 bases and 10 bases, with 9 bases remaining between them. CDR3 length: 11 residues. This CDR3 reads CASSTGLTIYF. For the CDR3, the DNA is TGTGCCAGCAGCACGGGTTTGACCATATATTTT.

J is TRBJ2-7 and V is TRBV6-6; TRBD1 aligns across 7 bases. The CDR3 runs 14 residues. J gave up 1 base and V 7 bases, and 7 bases lay outside the gene matches. Germline assignment: CDR1 MNHNY and CDR2 SVGAGI (reference sequence). This chain's CDR3 is CASTTTGLSYEQYF. The CDR3 bases are TGTGCCAGCACCACGACAGGGTTGTCCTACGAGCAGTACTTC.

V is TRBV9 and J is TRBJ2-1; D could derive from TRBD1 or TRBD2 (6 bases each). Between the trimmed V and J ends, which lost 2 bases and 4 bases, there was a span of 13 bases. The CDR3 has 15 residues. CDR1 is SGDLS and CDR2 is YYNGEE in the germline V gene. CDR3 in DNA: TGTGCCAGCAGCGTCCACGGAGGGGGATACAATGAGCAGTTCTTC. Translated: CASSVHGGGYNEQFF.

There are many counts of this clonotype. The chain combines TRBV4-3 with TRBJ2-3, with D perhaps given as TRBD1 or TRBD2 (6 bases each). The V gene's germline CDR1 is LGHNA and CDR2 YSLEER. Between the trimmed V and J ends, which lost 4 bases and 1 base, there was a span of 12 bases. The CDR3 consists of 15 residues. This chain's CDR3 is CASSRGAGGTDTQYF. In DNA, the CDR3 is TGCGCCAGCAGCCGGGGGGCCGGGGGCACAGATACGCAGTATTTT.

The J gene is TRBJ2-7, the V gene TRBV9, with 7 bases fitting TRBD2. Germline loops: CDR1 SGDLS, CDR2 YYNGEE. After removal of 0 bases from V and 3 bases from J, the junction contained 3 bases not matched to a gene. The CDR3 sequence is 14 residues long. The CDR3 protein is CASSVDGGGYEQYV. In nucleotides, the CDR3 is TGTGCCAGCAGCGTAGACGGCGGGGGCTACGAGCAGTACGTC.

This clonotype has just a few counts. The chain joins TRBV2 to TRBJ1-2; D unclear. The CDR3 has 11 residues. From germline, CDR1 is SNHLY and CDR2 FYNNEI. Trimming stripped 3 bases from V and 3 bases from J, with 2 bases between. The CDR3 coding sequence is TGTGCCAGCAGTGATGACTATGGCTACACCTTC. This sequence encodes CASSDDYGYTF.

The sample holds a few counts of this clonotype. The chain is built from TRBV20-1 and TRBJ2-1, with D unresolved. Trimming removed 0 bases at V and 11 bases at J, with 20 bases between. The CDR3 covers 15 residues. Germline lookup yields CDR1 DFQATT and CDR2 SNEGSKA (reference sequence). Here the CDR3 reads CSARERWGRRDQQFF. The CDR3, as DNA: TGCAGTGCTAGAGAACGGTGGGGAAGACGTGACCAGCAGTTCTTC.

In this sample, this clonotype turned up many times. The chain recombines TRBV4-1 with TRBJ2-1, with D perhaps TRBD2 (6 bases). This CDR3 has 16 residues. The V and J ends lost 3 bases and 9 bases respectively, with 21 bases between them. CDR1 and CDR2 (germline): MGHRA, YSYEKL. Here the CDR3 reads CASSQEEGRGSAEQFF. CDR3 nucleotide sequence: TGCGCCAGCAGCCAGGAAGAGGGCCGGGGGAGCGCTGAGCAGTTCTTC.

The chain combines TRBV14 with TRBJ2-4, with TRBD1 as a possible D gene (6 bases). The V gene lost 1 base and the J gene lost 0 bases, with 13 bases spanning the gap. The CDR3 totals 17 residues. Germline CDR1 and CDR2: SGHDN and FVKESK. CDR3 DNA: TGTGCCAGCAGCCAAGGAAAGGGGGAAACAGCCAAAAACATTCAGTACTTC. Translating it yields CASSQGKGETAKNIQYF.

There are many counts of this clonotype. This chain uses TRBV29-1 with TRBJ2-3; D call uncertain. From germline, CDR1 is SQVTM and CDR2 ANQGSEA. CDR3 length: 13 residues. Between the trimmed V and J ends, which lost 4 bases and 0 bases, there was a span of 8 bases. Here the CDR3 DNA reads TGCAGCGTTGCTCCAGGCAGCACAGATACGCAGTATTTT. Protein: CSVAPGSTDTQYF.

This clonotype has only a few counts. V gene TRBV6-2 or TRBV6-3 combines with J gene TRBJ2-1; TRBD2 matches 8 bases. V gave up 2 bases and J gave up 6 bases; unmatched junction bases: 6. Per germline, CDR1 MNHEY and CDR2 SVGEGT. The CDR3 covers 15 residues. CDR3 sequence: CASSYVLAGFNEQFF. CDR3 DNA: TGTGCCAGCAGTTACGTCTTAGCGGGGTTCAATGAGCAGTTCTTC.

The gene calls are TRBV28 and TRBJ2-3, with TRBD1 matching 9 bases. The CDR3 spans 19 residues. With V trimmed by 4 bases and J by 2 bases, 16 bases remained unmatched. Germline assignment: CDR1 MDHEN and CDR2 SYDVKM. CDR3 loop: CASSYASGTGPMITDTQYF. The CDR3 nucleotides read TGTGCCAGCAGTTATGCCTCCGGGACAGGGCCTATGATCACAGATACGCAGTATTTT.

Ten or more counts support this clonotype. V gene TRBV7-2 combines with J gene TRBJ1-6; 9 bases are shared with TRBD1. The CDR3 length is 13 residues. The junction had 0 bases not matched to a gene; V was cut back by 4 bases and J by 8 bases. Looked up from germline, CDR1 is SGHTA and CDR2 is FQGNSA. This chain's CDR3 is CASSWTGDSPLHF. CDR3 in DNA: TGTGCCAGCAGCTGGACAGGGGATTCACCCCTCCACTTT.

The chain is built from TRBV6-5 and TRBJ1-4; no clear D gene. The CDR3 covers 15 residues. V was cut by 0 bases and J by 8 bases, with 13 bases left in between. Germline V gene lookup returns CDR1 MNHEY and CDR2 SVGAGI. CDR3 sequence (DNA): TGTGCCAGCAGTTACTCGGGCAGGTTGCGAGAAAAACTGTTTTTT. It yields the protein CASSYSGRLREKLFF.

This clonotype was observed a few times. This chain joins TRBV27 and TRBJ1-5; TRBD1 matches at 10 bases. Trimming cost V 4 bases and J 7 bases; bases outside gene matches: 10. The germline V gene has CDR1 MNHEY and CDR2 SMNVEV (reference sequence). The CDR3 is 16 residues long. CDR3 loop: CASSSRDRGLEQPQHF. DNA of the CDR3: TGTGCCAGCAGTTCCCGGGACAGGGGCTTGGAACAGCCCCAGCATTTT.

In its sample, this clonotype was seen many times. The chain is built from TRBV7-2 and TRBJ2-3, with 7 bases that match TRBD1. The CDR3 length is 13 residues. Trimming cost V 5 bases and J 10 bases; bases outside gene matches: 9. CDR1 SGHTA and CDR2 FQGNSA come from the germline V gene. DNA of the CDR3: TGTGCCAGCAGCGTAACCCCGGGACAGCCGCAGTATTTT. This translates into CASSVTPGQPQYF.

This clonotype was found many times. The chain recombines TRBV5-1 with TRBJ2-1, with 8 bases aligning to TRBD1. V was clipped by 0 bases and J by 10 bases; unmatched bases: 9. The CDR3 has 15 amino acids. Germline values: CDR1 SGHRS, CDR2 YFSETQ. CDR3 protein: CASSLGTGHREEQFF. The CDR3 nucleotides are TGCGCCAGCAGCTTGGGGACAGGGCACCGTGAGGAGCAGTTCTTC.

CDR3 residues: CASSSTRGGQETQYF. The CDR3 bases are TGCGCCAGCAGCTCGACTCGGGGGGGCCAAGAGACCCAGTACTTC. The chain has TRBV5-1 and TRBJ2-5; 8 bases align to TRBD2. The CDR3 spans 15 residues. Germline V gene data show CDR1 as SGHRS and CDR2 as YFSETQ. Trimming took 3 bases from V and 1 from J; bases not matched to a gene: 5. The whole variable domain, remainder taken from reference TRBV5-1 and TRBJ2-5, is KAGVTQTPRYLIKTRGQQVTLSCSPISGHRSVSWYQQTPGQGLQFLFEYFSETQRNKGNFPGRFSGRQFSNSRSEMNVSTLELGDSALYLCASSSTRGGQETQYFGPGTRLLVL.

The chain has TRBV12-3 or TRBV12-4 and TRBJ1-5, with 9 bases matching TRBD1. With V trimmed by 3 bases and J by 7 bases, 4 bases remained unmatched. This CDR3 comprises 14 residues. CDR3: CASSFGTGPQPQHF. CDR3 in DNA: TGTGCCAGCAGTTTCGGGACAGGGCCACAGCCCCAGCATTTT.

The sample holds many counts of this clonotype. V usage is TRBV6-5 and J usage is TRBJ2-6; D possibly corresponds to TRBD1 (6 bases). Germline-derived CDR1 and CDR2 are MNHEY and SVGAGI. V was clipped by 7 bases and J by 3 bases, with 13 bases between them. The CDR3 runs to 15 residues. For the CDR3, the DNA is TGTGCCAGCACCAACAGGGCTAATGGGGCCAACGTCCTGACTTTC. Encoded protein: CASTNRANGANVLTF.

This chain connects TRBV27 to TRBJ2-5, with D possibly matching TRBD2 (5 bases). The V end was cut by 3 bases, the J end by 9 bases, with 26 bases between. The CDR3 is made up of 17 amino acids. Germline values: CDR1 MNHEY, CDR2 SMNVEV (reference sequence). The CDR3 DNA reads as TGTGCCAGCAGTTTCCGAGTAGCGAGCCCGAGCACCAATCCCCAGTACTTC. This sequence encodes CASSFRVASPSTNPQYF.

CDR3 nucleotide sequence: TGTGCCTGGAGTGGGACAGGGATATATGGCTACACCTTC. Amino acids: CAWSGTGIYGYTF. The chain recombines TRBV30 with TRBJ1-2; 8 nucleotides align to TRBD1. From germline, CDR1 is GTSNPN and CDR2 SVGIG (reference sequence). J gave up 5 bases and V 1 base, and 3 bases lay outside the gene matches. There are 13 residues in the CDR3. Full variable domain (rest looked up from reference TRBV30 and TRBJ1-2): SQTIHQWPATLVQPVGSPLSLECTVEGTSNPNLYWYRQAAGRGLQLLFYSVGIGQISSEVPQNLSASRPQDRQFILSSKKLLLSDSGFYLCAWSGTGIYGYTFGSGTRLTVV.

V is TRBV6-5 and J is TRBJ1-1, with D possibly TRBD1 on 6 matching bases. Germline CDR1 reads MNHEY; CDR2 reads SVGAGI. Trimming removed 2 bases from V and 0 bases from J, with 10 bases in between. This CDR3 has 15 amino acids. The CDR3 DNA reads TGTGCCAGCAGTTACGGGGGGGCCGTGAACACTGAAGCTTTCTTT. Residues: CASSYGGAVNTEAFF.

This clonotype appeared a few times. The CDR3 region is CASSFRRGYGYTF. The CDR3 bases are TGCGCCAGCAGCTTCAGACGGGGGTATGGCTACACCTTC. This sequence joins TRBV5-1 and TRBJ1-2; D is perhaps TRBD1 (5 bases). V shed 2 bases and J shed 5 bases, with 10 bases lying between them. This CDR3 comprises 13 residues. Looked up from germline, CDR1 is SGHRS and CDR2 is YFSETQ.

This clonotype was observed many times. This chain links TRBV6-5 with TRBJ2-7, with 9 positions matching TRBD1. V was pared by 7 bases and J by 3 bases, with 10 bases of the junction left unmatched. CDR1 and CDR2 (germline): MNHEY, SVGAGI. The CDR3 is 15 residues long. Here the CDR3 reads CASNSPGTGFYEQYF. As DNA, the CDR3 is TGTGCCAGCAATTCCCCCGGGACAGGGTTCTACGAGCAGTACTTC.

This chain links TRBV28 with TRBJ2-5; a weak D match, TRBD2 (5 bases). V lost 10 bases, J lost 1 base, and 16 bases lay in between. This CDR3 has 14 residues. The germline CDR1 and CDR2 sequences are MDHEN and SYDVKM. CDR3 sequence reads: CATHWGALQETQYF. Here the CDR3 DNA reads TGTGCCACCCACTGGGGAGCGCTCCAAGAGACCCAGTACTTC. Looking up the rest from reference TRBV28 and TRBJ2-5 gives the full variable domain: DVKVTQSSRYLVKRTGEKVFLECVQDMDHENMFWYRQDPGLGLRLIYFSYDVKMKEKGDIPEGYSVSREKKERFSLILESASTNQTSMYLCATHWGALQETQYFGPGTRLLVL.

This clonotype turned up a few times. The chain links TRBV28 to TRBJ1-4, with 7 positions matching TRBD1. CDR1 and CDR2 from the germline V gene are MDHEN and SYDVKM. There are 15 residues in the CDR3. With V trimmed by 7 bases and J by 0 bases, 5 bases remained unmatched. The CDR3 protein is CASKGTDTTNEKLFF. CDR3 coding DNA: TGTGCCAGCAAAGGGACAGATACAACTAATGAAAAACTGTTTTTT.